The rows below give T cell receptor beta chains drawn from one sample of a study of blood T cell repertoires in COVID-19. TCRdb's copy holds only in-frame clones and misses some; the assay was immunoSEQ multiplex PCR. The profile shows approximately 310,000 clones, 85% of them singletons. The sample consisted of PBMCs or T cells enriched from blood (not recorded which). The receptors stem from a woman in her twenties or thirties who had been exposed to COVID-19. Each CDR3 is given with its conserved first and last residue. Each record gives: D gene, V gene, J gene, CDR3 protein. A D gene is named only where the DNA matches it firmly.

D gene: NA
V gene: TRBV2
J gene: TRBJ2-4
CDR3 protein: CASSLSEGKNIQYF

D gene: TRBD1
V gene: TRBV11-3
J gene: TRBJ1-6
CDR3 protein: CASSLDLEDRANNSPLHF

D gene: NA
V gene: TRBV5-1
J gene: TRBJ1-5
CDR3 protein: CASSPSGGSIQPQHF

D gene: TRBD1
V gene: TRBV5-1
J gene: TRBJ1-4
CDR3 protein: CASSVLTGTNEKLFF

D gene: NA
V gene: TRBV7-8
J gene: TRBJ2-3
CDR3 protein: CATGIGARADTQYF

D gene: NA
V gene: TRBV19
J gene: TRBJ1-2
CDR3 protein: CASSIRSEAGGYTF

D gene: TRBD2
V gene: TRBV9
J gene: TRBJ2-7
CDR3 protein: CASSPPGTSGRSEQYF

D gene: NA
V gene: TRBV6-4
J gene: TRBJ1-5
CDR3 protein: CASSAEQNQPQHF

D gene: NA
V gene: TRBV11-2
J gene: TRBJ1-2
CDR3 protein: CASSRIGAYGYTF

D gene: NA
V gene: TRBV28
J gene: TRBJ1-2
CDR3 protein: CASSPDGGAGLYGYTF